This T cell receptor (beta chain) was identified during a study of T cells in Graves' hyperthyroidism and ophthalmopathy. Graves' hyperthyroidism qualified as stable when ophthalmopathy did not progress within 18 months. There were TCR beta CDR3 regions amplified from RNA transcripts. The HTBI primer set served for first-round RT-PCR of the TCR CDR3. TCRdb itself ran the multiplex PCR reads through MiXCR, one entry per CDR3 protein. Among under 800,000 distinct CDR3 sequences, 13% to 15% were seen once, and the ten largest hold roughly a tenth. Per germline, CDR1 MDHEN and CDR2 SYDVKM. This CDR3 has 16 amino acids. This clonotype was counted only a few times. Sequence at one end of the junction differs from germline and may be a read error.

The sample comprised blood. This TCR was sampled from a woman under 30 with Graves' hyperthyroidism. V usage is TRBV28 and J usage is TRBJ2-7; 7 bases align to TRBD1. CDR3 region: CTSRLDRTRLSYEQYF. CDR3 bases: TGTACCAGCAGACTGGACAGGACCCGCCTCTCCTACGAGCAGTACTTC.